These 21 T cell receptor beta chains originate from one sample sequenced in a study of OX40 agonist ivuxolimab in advanced cancers. Sequencing was performed with immunoSEQ multiplex PCR; in TCRdb, only in-frame clones are kept and a portion is missing. The repertoire holds more than 55,000 clones, with approximately 86% as singletons. The sample in question was CD4+ or CD8+ T cells sorted from blood, obtained in a trial of the OX40 agonist ivuxolimab. The receptors were sampled from an adult with an advanced solid tumor such as melanoma, head and neck, liver or kidney cancer.

The chain employs TRBV5-1 and TRBJ2-5, with TRBD1 matching 8 bases. Germline CDR1 reads SGHRS; CDR2 reads YFSETQ. With V trimmed by 0 bases and J by 4 bases, 11 bases remained unmatched. The CDR3 runs 17 residues. The CDR3 bases are TGCGCCAGCAGCTTGGCGCAGGGGGCAGAGGTCGGAGAGACCCAGTACTTC. Residues: CASSLAQGAEVGETQYF.

V is TRBV5-6 and J is TRBJ2-3, with 13 bases matching TRBD2. The ends lost 0 bases at V and 3 bases at J; junction bases unmatched: 1. Per the germline V gene, CDR1 is SGHDT and CDR2 is YYEEEE. CDR3 length: 16 amino acids. In nucleotides, the CDR3 is TGTGCCAGCAGCTTGGTGACTAGCGGGAGGACAGATACGCAGTATTTT. This codes for CASSLVTSGRTDTQYF.

The chain recombines TRBV6-1 with TRBJ2-7; D not resolved. The V gene's germline CDR1 is MNHNS and CDR2 SASEGT. This CDR3 comprises 12 residues. Deletions cut 6 bases from V and 2 bases from J, with 8 bases between. Here the CDR3 DNA reads TGTGCCAGCAGACTAAAACCCTACGAGCAGTACTTC. Its translation: CASRLKPYEQYF.

This CDR3 reads CASSRLAGGEYQETQYF. CDR3 coding DNA: TGTGCCAGCAGTCGACTAGCGGGGGGCGAGTACCAAGAGACCCAGTACTTC. This chain uses TRBV27 with TRBJ2-5; TRBD2 matches 13 bases. This CDR3 contains 17 residues. V shed 5 bases and J 0 bases; nucleotides not matched to a gene: 6. The germline gives CDR1 MNHEY, CDR2 SMNVEV (reference sequence).

The V gene is TRBV10-3, the J gene TRBJ1-4; 10 bases match TRBD1. The CDR3 sequence is 16 residues long. V was pared by 3 bases and J by 8 bases, with 9 bases of the junction left unmatched. The germline CDR1 and CDR2 sequences are ENHRY and SYGVKD. The CDR3 sequence is CAISDPEGQGNEKLFF. Here the CDR3 DNA reads TGTGCCATCAGTGACCCGGAGGGACAGGGGAACGAAAAACTGTTTTTT.

The CDR3 is CASSQDISNTGELFF. CDR3 DNA sequence: TGCGCCAGCAGCCAAGACATTTCGAACACCGGGGAGCTGTTTTTT. The gene calls are TRBV4-3 and TRBJ2-2, with no clear D. CDR1 is LGHNA, CDR2 YSLEER, per germline. The length of the CDR3 is 15 residues. Trimming removed 0 bases from V and 0 bases from J, with 5 bases in between.

This clone was seen a handful of times. The rearrangement links TRBV28 to TRBJ2-6, with D unresolved. Germline CDR1 is MDHEN and CDR2 is SYDVKM. CDR3 length: 15 amino acids. The ends were cut back, 7 bases at V and 1 base at J, with 11 bases in the middle. CDR3 DNA sequence: TGTGCCAGCACCCCGGTGGGATCTGGGGCCAACGTCCTGACTTTC. Translation gives CASTPVGSGANVLTF.

The chain recombines TRBV6-4 with TRBJ1-5, with D unresolved. The CDR3 covers 17 residues. CDR1 MRHNA and CDR2 SNTAGT come from the germline V gene. V was cut by 0 bases and J by 1 base, with 13 bases left in between. The CDR3 here is CASSDSWRHKSNQPQHF. The CDR3 DNA is TGTGCCAGCAGTGACTCGTGGAGACACAAAAGCAATCAGCCCCAGCATTTT.

J is TRBJ1-1 and V is TRBV6-5; 10 bases map to TRBD1. Germline CDR1 and CDR2: MNHEY and SVGAGI. The CDR3 has 14 residues. V trimming: 6 bases; J trimming: 3 bases; junction bases outside the gene matches: 4. The CDR3 bases are TGTGCCAGCAGAAGACAGGGGGCCCACACTGAAGCTTTCTTT. As protein: CASRRQGAHTEAFF.

The gene calls are TRBV11-1 and TRBJ1-3; D gene unclear. There are 17 residues in the CDR3. CDR1 is SGHAT, CDR2 FQDESV, per germline (reference sequence). V shed 4 bases and J shed 0 bases, with 16 bases lying between them. This CDR3 reads CASSSTAGLRSGNTIYF. DNA for the CDR3: TGTGCCAGCAGCTCCACCGCCGGCTTGCGCTCTGGAAACACCATATATTTT.

This rearrangement joins TRBV4-2 to TRBJ2-1; a weak D match, TRBD2 (6 bases). V shed 4 bases and J shed 2 bases, with 15 bases lying between them. There are 16 residues in the CDR3. Germline V gene lookup returns CDR1 LGHNA and CDR2 YNFKEQ. CDR3 in DNA: TGTGCCAGCAGCCTAAGCGATAGCGGAACCTACAATGAGCAGTTCTTC. Protein: CASSLSDSGTYNEQFF.

The rearrangement links TRBV7-2 to TRBJ2-1, with a tentative D call TRBD2 (6 bases). Between the trimmed V and J ends, which lost 5 bases and 5 bases, there was a span of 13 bases. Germline V CDR1 and CDR2: SGHTA, FQGNSA. This CDR3 region has 14 residues. DNA for the CDR3: TGTGCCAGCAGCCCCGAGCGGGCCAACAATGAGCAGTTCTTC. Amino acid sequence: CASSPERANNEQFF.

The chain joins TRBV6-5 to TRBJ2-7; maybe TRBD2 (5 bases). Germline loops: CDR1 MNHEY, CDR2 SVGAGI. This CDR3 region has 13 residues. V lost 5 bases and J lost 6, with 14 bases in between. Here the CDR3 reads CASSPSGLGEQYF. The DNA for the CDR3 is TGTGCCAGCAGTCCTTCGGGGTTGGGCGAGCAGTACTTC.

The chain recombines TRBV28 with TRBJ1-2; D is possibly TRBD1 (6 bases). The germline CDR1 and CDR2 sequences are MDHEN and SYDVKM. The V and J ends lost 5 bases and 5 bases respectively, with 15 bases between them. This CDR3 has 14 amino acids. The CDR3 spells CASSGPGERYGYTF. CDR3 in DNA: TGTGCCAGCAGTGGACCAGGGGAGCGATATGGCTACACCTTC.

V is TRBV11-3 and J is TRBJ1-2; weak D call: TRBD1 (5 bases). Trimming took 1 base from V and 5 from J, leaving 11 bases between them. CDR3 size: 14 residues. The germline V gene has CDR1 SGHNT and CDR2 YENEEA. The CDR3, as DNA: TGTGCCAGCAGCTTAGGCTTAAGACAGTATGGCTACACCTTC. This translates into CASSLGLRQYGYTF.

The rearrangement uses TRBV10-3 and TRBJ2-7; maybe TRBD2 (6 bases). The V gene's germline CDR1 is ENHRY and CDR2 SYGVKD. The CDR3 has 12 residues. Trimming shortened V by 6 bases and J by 1 base, and 7 bases separated the two germline ends. CDR3 sequence reads: CAIREGSYEQYF. DNA for the CDR3: TGTGCCATCAGGGAGGGTTCCTACGAGCAGTACTTC.

This chain uses TRBV29-1 with TRBJ2-7, with 10 bases fitting TRBD1. Germline trimming cut 3 bases from V and 6 bases from J; bases unmatched to any gene: 5. Germline V CDR1 and CDR2: SQVTM, ANQGSEA. The CDR3 is 13 amino acids. CDR3 protein: CSVDDGQGGEQYF. The CDR3 DNA follows: TGCAGCGTTGATGACGGACAGGGGGGCGAGCAGTACTTC.

The rearrangement uses TRBV11-3 and TRBJ1-1; TRBD1 might be the D (6 bases). Germline V CDR1 and CDR2: SGHNT, YENEEA. V was cut by 3 bases and J by 4 bases, with 9 bases left in between. The CDR3 extends over 13 amino acids. In nucleotides, the CDR3 is TGTGCCAGCAGCTTCCGGGGGGCCACTGAAGCTTTCTTT. Its protein is CASSFRGATEAFF.

The V call is TRBV2, the J call TRBJ2-1; weak D call: TRBD1 (5 bases). V was shortened by 5 bases and J by 3 bases, with 17 bases between the two germline ends. CDR3 size: 16 residues. Germline CDR1 is SNHLY and CDR2 is FYNNEI. In DNA, the CDR3 is TGTGCCAGCAGTCAAATGACAGTAGCTGGCTACAATGAGCAGTTCTTC. It yields the protein CASSQMTVAGYNEQFF.

V gene TRBV7-9 combines with J gene TRBJ1-6, with 10 positions matching TRBD1. CDR1 is SEHNR and CDR2 is FQNEAQ in the germline V gene (reference sequence). The CDR3 consists of 16 residues. Trimming at V came to 5 bases and at J to 6 bases, leaving 7 bases not matched to a gene. CDR3: CASSRTGGGPNSPLHF. The DNA for the CDR3 is TGTGCCAGCAGCAGGACAGGGGGGGGTCCTAATTCACCCCTCCACTTT.

V is TRBV29-1 and J is TRBJ2-3; D is uncertain. Germline CDR1 SQVTM, CDR2 ANQGSEA. Trimming took 1 base from V and 8 from J, leaving 10 bases between them. This CDR3 spans 12 amino acids. This chain's CDR3 is CSVEVTRSTQYF. CDR3 DNA sequence: TGCAGCGTTGAAGTTACCAGGAGTACGCAGTATTTT.